This paragraph covers one TCR beta chain sequence. What it binds is not known. This CDR3 region has 15 residues. In germline, CDR1 is MNHNS, CDR2 SASEGT. V was cut by 2 bases and J by 1 base, with 9 bases left in between. The data originate from a study of OX40 agonist ivuxolimab in advanced cancers. Study-level information: All patients had ivuxolimab intravenously every 2 weeks at 0.01 to 10 mg/kg. Study results and caveats: Certain nonresponders likewise exhibited a low normalized T-cell clonal expansion.

Exclusion of a patient followed from autoimmune disease history or systemic immunosuppression. Baseline, cycle 4 day 1, and cycle 7 day 1 were the blood sampling points. Using immunoSEQ multiplex PCR, the repertoire was profiled, and TCRdb retains in-frame clones only, with some absent. The repertoire holds about 15,000 clones, with around 80% as singletons. The receptor comes from an adult with an advanced solid tumor such as melanoma, head and neck, liver or kidney cancer. The chain is built from TRBV6-1 and TRBJ1-3, with a weak D call TRBD1 (5 bases). The source was CD4+ or CD8+ T cells sorted from blood, collected in a trial of the OX40 agonist ivuxolimab. The CDR3 DNA is TGTGCCAGCAGTGAAAACCCAGGGTCTGGAAACACCATATATTTT. It encodes CASSENPGSGNTIYF.